Listed here is a single TCR beta chain. Its antigen remains unidentified. The library was built from around 380 ng RNA with molecular barcoded adaptors for alpha/delta and beta/gamma chains. From the reads, TCRdb called clonotypes with MiXCR, one entry per CDR3 protein. The table lists roughly 24,000 distinct CDR3 sequences, roughly 13% of them singletons. The source of the sample is a study of read filtering for tumor transcriptome and immune sequencing. Looking at the study overall: The cohort had 17 to 20 men and under 15 women aged about 45 to 80, mean around 63 years. Whole-transcriptome libraries were prepared after DNase treatment.

Whole-study findings and limits: Even smaller IR-seq throughput identified most shared clonotypes.

The clonotype originates from a donor aged 40 or older with multiple myeloma. Sequenced material: a population of CD138-negative cells sorted from bone marrow.

CDR3 region: CASSPKGTRQYTEAFF. The CDR3 DNA follows: TGTGCCAGCTCACCGAAAGGGACAAGACAATACACTGAAGCTTTCTTT. The chain couples TRBV18 to TRBJ1-1; D is possibly TRBD1 (6 bases). The CDR3 is 16 residues long. CDR1 and CDR2 from the germline V gene are KGHSH and LQKENI. Trimming left V 3 bases short and J 3 bases short, with 17 bases between.